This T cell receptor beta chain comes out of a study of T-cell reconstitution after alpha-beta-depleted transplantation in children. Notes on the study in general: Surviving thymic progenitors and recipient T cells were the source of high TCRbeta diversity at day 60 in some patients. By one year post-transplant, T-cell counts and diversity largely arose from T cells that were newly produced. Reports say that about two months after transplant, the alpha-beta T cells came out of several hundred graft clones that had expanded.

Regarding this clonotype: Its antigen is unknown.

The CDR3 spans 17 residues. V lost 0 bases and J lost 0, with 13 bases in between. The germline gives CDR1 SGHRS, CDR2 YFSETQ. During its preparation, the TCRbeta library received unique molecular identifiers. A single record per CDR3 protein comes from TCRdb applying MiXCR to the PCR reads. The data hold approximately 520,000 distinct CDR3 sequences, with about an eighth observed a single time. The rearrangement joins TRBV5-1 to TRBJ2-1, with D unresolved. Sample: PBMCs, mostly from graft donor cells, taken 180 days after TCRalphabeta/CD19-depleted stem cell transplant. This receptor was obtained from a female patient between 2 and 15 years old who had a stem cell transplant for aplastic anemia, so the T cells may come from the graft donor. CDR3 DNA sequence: TGCGCCAGCAGCTTGGAACCCACCTCCCTCTCCTACAATGAGCAGTTCTTC. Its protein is CASSLEPTSLSYNEQFF.